This TCR beta chain was sequenced for a study of identical twins. Study conclusions and caveats: Excess sharing by twins proved weaker in beta out-of-frame sequences. For out-of-frame alpha sequences shared by twins, low generation probability was in excess. Carriage of fewer insertions was seen in abundant cord blood beta clonotypes, whereas memory repertoires showed none.

Per the germline V gene, CDR1 is SQVTM and CDR2 is ANQGSEA. Trimming cost V 3 bases and J 4 bases; bases outside gene matches: 5. This CDR3 has 14 residues. TCRdb reanalysed the 5' RACE reads using MiXCR and keeps one entry per CDR3 protein. The sample consists of about 900,000 distinct CDR3 sequences, 10% to 15% of them appearing once. This clonotype has only a few counts. Antigen: not known. The same specimen was also included in a second study, on yellow fever vaccine responses in identical twins.

Sequencing input: PBMCs. The gene calls are TRBV29-1 and TRBJ2-1; 8 bases map to TRBD2. This clonotype was obtained from a woman younger than 30 in good health. The CDR3 DNA reads as TGCAGCGTTGATTGGCGGGAGGCATACAATGAGCAGTTCTTC. Translation: CSVDWREAYNEQFF.